This TCR beta chain is drawn from a study of Graves' ophthalmopathy and Graves' hyperthyroidism. Background on the study: Peripheral blood (taken before any treatment) was collected at initial diagnosis. General study points: Most expanded clonotypes from thyroid (those above 0.001 frequency) were also found in blood.

In this sample, this clonotype turned up many times. What it recognizes is unknown. The V and J ends lost 5 bases and 8 bases respectively, with 24 bases between them. Germline CDR1 reads SQVTM; CDR2 reads ANQGSEA. The CDR3 is 15 amino acids. As the template, RNA transcripts were used to amplify TCR beta CDR3 regions. HTBI primers were used in a first-round RT-PCR, which preceded a second-round multiplex PCR. TCRdb processed the multiplex PCR reads anew with MiXCR; each CDR3 protein has one entry. The sample records hundreds of thousands of distinct CDR3 sequences, roughly two fifths being singletons. Excluded: other autoimmune disease, uncontrolled infection, pregnancy or lactation. PBMCs came from roughly 10 ml of fresh peripheral blood.

The rearrangement links TRBV29-1 to TRBJ1-2; the D gene is possibly TRBD1 (5 bases). Sequencing was performed on peripheral blood. The sequence was obtained from an adult man with Graves' ophthalmopathy. CDR3 sequence: CSVQTEGLGGRGYTF. The CDR3 DNA reads as TGCAGCGTTCAAACGGAGGGACTTGGCGGGAGGGGCTACACCTTC.